A single sample gave rise to the 18 T cell receptor beta chains below, sequenced in a study of blood T cell repertoires in COVID-19. Produced via immunoSEQ multiplex PCR; TCRdb's table is partial and in-frame only. This sample has 470,000 or so clones, with approximately 83% found just once. Sequencing was carried out using peripheral blood. The source is a human donor in a cohort sampled during active COVID-19.

The rearrangement joins TRBV11-2 to TRBJ2-7; TRBD2 is a possible D gene (6 bases). The V gene's germline CDR1 is SGHAT and CDR2 FQNNGV. The V end was cut by 0 bases, the J end by 2 bases, with 11 bases between. The CDR3 spans 15 residues. The CDR3 here is CASSLEGGRTYEQYF. As DNA, the CDR3 is TGTGCCAGCAGCTTAGAGGGTGGGAGGACCTACGAGCAGTACTTC.

The V call is TRBV5-1, the J call TRBJ2-1; 15 bases are a match to TRBD2. CDR3 length equals 14 residues. Trimming removed 6 bases from V and 8 bases from J; junction bases left unmatched: 3. The germline V gene has CDR1 SGHRS and CDR2 YFSETQ. This chain's CDR3 is CASTRTSGGDEQFF. The CDR3 region has the DNA TGCGCCAGCACTCGGACTAGCGGGGGGGATGAGCAGTTCTTC.

The V and J genes are TRBV18 and TRBJ2-1, with 8 bases fitting TRBD2. V lost 3 bases to trimming and J lost 8 bases; unmatched junction nucleotides: 6. The CDR3 contains 14 residues. Germline V gene data show CDR1 as KGHSH and CDR2 as LQKENI. CDR3 sequence: CASSPGLDGDEQFF. The CDR3 DNA reads as TGTGCCAGCTCACCGGGACTAGACGGCGATGAGCAGTTCTTC.

The gene calls are TRBV18 and TRBJ2-2; possibly TRBD1 for D (6 bases). V gave up 6 bases and J gave up 5 bases, with 13 bases separating them. Germline assignment: CDR1 KGHSH and CDR2 LQKENI. The CDR3 runs 14 residues. CDR3 sequence: CASSAGVRTGELFF. Written as DNA, the CDR3 is TGTGCCAGCTCGGCAGGGGTGAGGACCGGGGAGCTGTTTTTT.

The chain is built from TRBV28 and TRBJ2-3, with TRBD2 identical over 11 bases. The V gene end was trimmed by 6 bases and the J gene end by 5 bases; junction bases not matched to a gene: 7. The CDR3 has 15 amino acids. Germline CDR1 and CDR2: MDHEN and SYDVKM. CDR3 in amino acids: CASSNQGLAGDTQYF. The CDR3 DNA reads as TGTGCCAGCAGCAATCAAGGACTAGCGGGAGATACGCAGTATTTT.

The J gene is TRBJ2-1, the V gene TRBV24-1, with 10 bases that match TRBD2. Germline-derived CDR1 and CDR2 are KGHDR and SFDVKD. V lost 5 bases, J lost 0 bases, and 6 bases stayed unmatched. The CDR3 extends over 17 amino acids. The CDR3 is CATSAASGSPSYNEQFF. In nucleotides, the CDR3 is TGTGCCACCAGTGCGGCTAGCGGGAGCCCCTCCTACAATGAGCAGTTCTTC.

The rearrangement links TRBV6-2 or TRBV6-3 to TRBJ1-4; TRBD1 matches 8 bases. This CDR3 region has 14 residues. Trimming removed 6 bases from V and 5 bases from J; junction bases left unmatched: 5. CDR1 is MNHEY and CDR2 is SVGEGT in the germline V gene. CDR3 residues: CASSSGDRNEKLFF. CDR3 in DNA: TGTGCCAGCAGCTCCGGGGACAGGAATGAAAAACTGTTTTTT.

The chain links TRBV27 to TRBJ2-3, with 10 nucleotides matching TRBD2. The CDR3 contains 18 residues. Germline values: CDR1 MNHEY, CDR2 SMNVEV (reference sequence). V lost 0 bases to trimming and J lost 9 bases; unmatched junction nucleotides: 15. For the CDR3, the DNA is TGTGCCAGCAGTTTATCTCCCTTTCTAGCGGGAGCCCCCCGCACGCAGTATTTT. This translates into CASSLSPFLAGAPRTQYF.

The chain links TRBV28 to TRBJ1-1, with D perhaps matching TRBD1 (6 bases). CDR1 MDHEN and CDR2 SYDVKM come from the germline V gene. The length of the CDR3 is 14 residues. The V end lost 2 bases, the J end lost 6 bases, and 13 bases lay between the germline ends. CDR3 bases: TGTGCCAGCAGTTTAAGCGGATCAGGGGCTGAAGCTTTCTTT. Residues: CASSLSGSGAEAFF.

V is TRBV27 and J is TRBJ1-4; no definite D call. V lost 8 bases and J 7 bases, leaving 17 bases between the germline ends. This CDR3 has 14 residues. Germline V gene sequence: CDR1 MNHEY, CDR2 SMNVEV (reference sequence). Written as DNA, the CDR3 is TGTGCCAGCGGCCCTGGGAGGGCTCTTGAAAAACTGTTTTTT. It translates to CASGPGRALEKLFF.

The V gene is TRBV6-5, the J gene TRBJ1-2, with unresolved D. Trimming took off 7 bases at V and 6 bases at J, with 12 bases between the two ends. The CDR3 consists of 12 residues. Germline CDR1 MNHEY, CDR2 SVGAGI. CDR3 in amino acids: CASTGVGNGYTF. The CDR3 bases are TGTGCCAGCACCGGGGTGGGTAATGGCTACACCTTC.

The chain carries TRBV12-5 and TRBJ2-7, with D perhaps TRBD2 (5 bases). Trimming removed 1 base from V and 6 bases from J, with 19 bases in between. From germline, CDR1 is LGHNT and CDR2 FRNRAP. The CDR3 extends over 16 amino acids. This CDR3 reads CASGLAPETISPEQYF. The CDR3 nucleotides read TGTGCTAGTGGTTTGGCCCCTGAGACTATATCGCCCGAGCAGTACTTC.

DNA of the CDR3: TGCGCCAGCAGCTTGTGGCGACAGTCGACCGGGGAGCTGTTTTTT. It yields the protein CASSLWRQSTGELFF. This sequence joins TRBV5-1 and TRBJ2-2; weak D call: TRBD1 (5 bases). The V gene lost 1 base and the J gene lost 5 bases, with 12 bases spanning the gap. Germline assignment: CDR1 SGHRS and CDR2 YFSETQ. The CDR3 spans 15 residues.

This sequence joins TRBV28 and TRBJ1-2, with TRBD1 identical over 7 bases. The V segment lost 4 bases and the J segment 6 bases; nucleotides outside the gene matches: 8. The length of the CDR3 is 14 residues. Germline lookup yields CDR1 MDHEN and CDR2 SYDVKM. CDR3 amino acids: CASSSLYDRDGYTF. In nucleotides, the CDR3 is TGTGCCAGCAGTTCCCTATATGACAGGGATGGCTACACCTTC.

V and J are TRBV29-1 and TRBJ2-3; perhaps TRBD2 as D (5 bases). Trimming took off 4 bases at V and 8 bases at J, with 16 bases between the two ends. Looked up from germline, CDR1 is SQVTM and CDR2 is ANQGSEA. CDR3 length: 13 residues. The CDR3 DNA reads as TGCAGCGTTGGGCATCCGGGGAGTTCTACGCAGTATTTT. It specifies CSVGHPGSSTQYF.

This chain uses TRBV7-3 with TRBJ2-1; possibly TRBD2 for D (5 bases). Germline V gene data show CDR1 as SGHTA and CDR2 as FQGTGA. V lost 5 bases and J lost 8, with 25 bases in between. The CDR3 spans 17 residues. The CDR3 DNA is TGTGCCAGCAGCCCAGGTGGGCCTGGTCTAGCCGGGGATGAGCAGTTCTTC. This sequence encodes CASSPGGPGLAGDEQFF.

This clone has more than one count but fewer than ten. V and J are TRBV5-1 and TRBJ2-1; the match to TRBD2 covers 12 bases. CDR1 is SGHRS and CDR2 is YFSETQ in the germline V gene. The trim removed 1 base at V and 2 bases at J, leaving 7 bases unmatched. The length of the CDR3 is 18 residues. The CDR3 nucleotides are TGCGCCAGCAGCTTGAGAACTAGCGGGGGGTCACCCTACAATGAGCAGTTCTTC. It specifies CASSLRTSGGSPYNEQFF.

Only one count was recorded for this clone. The chain carries TRBV6-2 or TRBV6-3 and TRBJ2-5, with 7 bases that match TRBD1. The length of the CDR3 is 16 residues. V gave up 2 bases and J gave up 5 bases; unmatched junction bases: 11. Germline CDR1 and CDR2: MNHEY and SVGEGT. The CDR3 coding sequence is TGTGCCAGCAGTTACCGGGGAAGGGGGCTTCTGGAGACCCAGTACTTC. Its protein is CASSYRGRGLLETQYF.